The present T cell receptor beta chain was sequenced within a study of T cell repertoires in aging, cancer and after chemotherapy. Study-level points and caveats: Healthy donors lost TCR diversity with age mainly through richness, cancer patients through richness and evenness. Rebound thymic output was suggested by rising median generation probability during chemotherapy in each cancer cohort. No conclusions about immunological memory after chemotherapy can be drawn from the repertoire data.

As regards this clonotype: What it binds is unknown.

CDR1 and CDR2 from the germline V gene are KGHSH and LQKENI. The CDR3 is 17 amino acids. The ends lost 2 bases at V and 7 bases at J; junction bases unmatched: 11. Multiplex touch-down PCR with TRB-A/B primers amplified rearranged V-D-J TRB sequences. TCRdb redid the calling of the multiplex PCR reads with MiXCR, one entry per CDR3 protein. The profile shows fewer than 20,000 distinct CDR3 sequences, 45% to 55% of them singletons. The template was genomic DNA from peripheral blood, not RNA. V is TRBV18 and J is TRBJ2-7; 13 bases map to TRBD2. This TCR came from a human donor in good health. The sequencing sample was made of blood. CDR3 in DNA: TGTGCCAGCTCACCAATTGCGACTAGCGGGAGGCCCTGGGAGCAGTACTTC. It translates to CASSPIATSGRPWEQYF.